The source of this T cell receptor beta chain is a study of blood T cell repertoires in COVID-19. Study at large: Whether acute or convalescent, the COVID-19 samples came from the United States, Italy and Spain. The cDNA or gDNA used as material had been derived from T cells, B-cell-depleted T cells, or PBMCs.

Original methodology: From reference gene primer amplification, estimates of nucleated cell counts were derived. Assay used: immunoSEQ multiplex PCR; TCRdb lists only in-frame clones, some missing. V, J and clone size are taken as reported in that table, and D and trimming were inferred from the DNA itself. The sample carries about 59,000 clones, more than 60% recorded once. V shed 5 bases and J shed 2 bases, with 16 bases lying between them. Germline values: CDR1 SGHAT, CDR2 FQNNGV. The CDR3 is 17 amino acids. The sequencing sample was made of peripheral blood. This TCR was recovered from an older woman with acute or convalescent COVID-19. The rearrangement uses TRBV11-2 and TRBJ2-6; D might be TRBD1 (6 bases). The CDR3 sequence: CASSAHLGAAGANVLTF. The CDR3 DNA sequence: TGTGCCAGCAGCGCCCACTTGGGGGCAGCTGGGGCCAACGTCCTGACTTTC.